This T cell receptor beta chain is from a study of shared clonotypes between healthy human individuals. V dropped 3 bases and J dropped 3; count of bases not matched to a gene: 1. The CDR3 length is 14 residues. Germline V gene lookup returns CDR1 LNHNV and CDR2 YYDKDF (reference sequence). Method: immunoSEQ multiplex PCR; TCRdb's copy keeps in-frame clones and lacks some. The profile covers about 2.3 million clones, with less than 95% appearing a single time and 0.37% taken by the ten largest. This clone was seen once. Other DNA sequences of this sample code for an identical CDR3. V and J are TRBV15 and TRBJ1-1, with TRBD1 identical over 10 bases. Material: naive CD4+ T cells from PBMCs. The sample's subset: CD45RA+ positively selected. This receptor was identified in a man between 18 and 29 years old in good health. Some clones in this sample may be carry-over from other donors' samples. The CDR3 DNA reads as TGTGCCACCAGCAGGGACAGGGGGGACACTGAAGCTTTCTTT. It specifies CATSRDRGDTEAFF.